The TCR beta chain under discussion was sequenced for a study of post-analysis software for immune sequencing data. Background on the study: Disease courses included relapsing-remitting, secondary progressive and progressive-relapsing multiple sclerosis. Study conclusions and caveats: Roughly 5 TRBV segments, including TRBV5-6, TRBV5-1 and TRBV20-1, were more frequent in patients than controls. Samples from one preparation batch, clustered by F measure, grouped strongly together. Normalized Chao1 diversity was significantly reduced in patients versus controls.

Remarks on this clonotype: Antigen: not known. A much larger clone sits a single nucleotide away, making a read error possible.

Included in the TCR beta cDNA libraries were unique molecular identifiers. T cells numbering roughly 0.85 to 11 million gave rise to roughly 0.5 million cDNA molecules. TCRdb reanalysed the PCR reads using MiXCR and keeps one entry per CDR3 protein. This sample has hundreds of thousands of distinct CDR3 sequences, with roughly 30% found just once. The CDR3 runs 12 residues. The germline V gene has CDR1 SQVTM and CDR2 ANQGSEA. The chain has TRBV29-1 and TRBJ2-5, with D tentatively TRBD1 or TRBD2 (5 bases each). The end of the DNA is better explained by TRBJ2-7, so the J call may be wrong. Specimen: blood. This TCR was recovered from a girl aged 5-17 years with multiple sclerosis. Here the CDR3 DNA reads TGCAGCGCTGGGACGGTCCCCTACGAGCAGTACTTC. Translating gives CSAGTVPYEQYF.